This T cell receptor beta chain was sequenced in a study of spatial heterogeneity in lung cancer. This clonotype was observed a few times. Deletions cut 3 bases from V and 4 bases from J, with 15 bases between. The CDR3 extends over 15 amino acids. Germline V gives CDR1 KGHSH, CDR2 LQKENI. Time point here: blood at routine non-recurrence follow-up after resection. TCRdb itself ran the 5' RACE reads through MiXCR, one entry per CDR3 protein. This table holds 43,000 or so distinct CDR3 sequences, about 12% found once. This receptor was obtained from a male donor with early-stage non-small cell lung cancer. Source: PBMCs, taken at follow-up. This chain connects TRBV18 to TRBJ2-5; tentatively, D is TRBD2 (5 bases). The CDR3 coding sequence is TGTGCCAGCTCACCCCGTGCAGGAGAGGGAGAGACCCAGTACTTC. It specifies CASSPRAGEGETQYF.